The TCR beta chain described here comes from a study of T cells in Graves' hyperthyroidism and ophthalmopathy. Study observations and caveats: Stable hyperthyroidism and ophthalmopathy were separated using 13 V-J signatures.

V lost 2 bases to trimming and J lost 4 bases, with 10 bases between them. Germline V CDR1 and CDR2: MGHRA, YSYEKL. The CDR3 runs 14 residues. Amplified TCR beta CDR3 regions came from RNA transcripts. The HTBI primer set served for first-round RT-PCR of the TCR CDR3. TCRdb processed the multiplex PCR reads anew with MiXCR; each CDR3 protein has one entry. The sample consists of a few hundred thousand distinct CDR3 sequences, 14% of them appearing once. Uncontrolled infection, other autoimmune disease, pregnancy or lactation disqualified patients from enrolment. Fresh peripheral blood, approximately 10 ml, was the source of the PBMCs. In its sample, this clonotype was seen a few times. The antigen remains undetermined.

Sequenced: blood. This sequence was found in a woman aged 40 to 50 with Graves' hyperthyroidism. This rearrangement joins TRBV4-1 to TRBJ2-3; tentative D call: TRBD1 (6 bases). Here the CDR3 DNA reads TGCGCCAGCAGCCAACAGGGGCCCCCAGATACGCAGTATTTT. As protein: CASSQQGPPDTQYF.